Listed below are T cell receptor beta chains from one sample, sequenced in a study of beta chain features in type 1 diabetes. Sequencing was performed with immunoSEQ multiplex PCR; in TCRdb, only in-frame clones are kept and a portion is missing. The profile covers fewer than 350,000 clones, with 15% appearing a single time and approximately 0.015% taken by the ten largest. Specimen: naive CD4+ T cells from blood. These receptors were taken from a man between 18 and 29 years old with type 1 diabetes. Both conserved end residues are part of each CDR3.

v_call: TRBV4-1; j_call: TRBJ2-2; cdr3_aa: CASSQGSRGSNGELFF
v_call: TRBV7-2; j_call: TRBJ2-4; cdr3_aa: CASSLDVAGSAKNIQYF
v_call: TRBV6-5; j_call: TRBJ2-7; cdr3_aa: CASSLYEQYF
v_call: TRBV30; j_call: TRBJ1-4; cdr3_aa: CAWRGGPGQVRF
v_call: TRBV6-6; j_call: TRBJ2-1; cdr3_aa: CASSPRVNEQFF
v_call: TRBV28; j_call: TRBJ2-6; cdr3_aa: CASSRSSGVPGANVLTF
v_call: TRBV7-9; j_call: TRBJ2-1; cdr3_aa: CASSKSGGPYNEQFF
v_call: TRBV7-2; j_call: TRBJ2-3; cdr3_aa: CASSSSGTTPTDTQYF
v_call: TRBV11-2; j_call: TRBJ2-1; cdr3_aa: CASSFEGDTSGPYNEQFF
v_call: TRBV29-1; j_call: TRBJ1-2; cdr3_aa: CSVAIQGRRNYGYTF
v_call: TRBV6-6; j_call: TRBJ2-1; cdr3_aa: CASSERVDNEQFF
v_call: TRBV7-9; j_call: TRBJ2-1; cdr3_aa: CASIPAVLAGGRPNEQFF
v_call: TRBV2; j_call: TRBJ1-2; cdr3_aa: CASMGGGYTF
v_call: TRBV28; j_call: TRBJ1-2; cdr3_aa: CASSSGGLDYGYTF
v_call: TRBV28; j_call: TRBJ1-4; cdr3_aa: CASSTVSEKLFF
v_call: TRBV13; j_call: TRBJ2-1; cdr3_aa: CASSLSGRTGNEQFF
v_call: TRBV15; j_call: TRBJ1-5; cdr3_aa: CATSTRVGNQPQHF
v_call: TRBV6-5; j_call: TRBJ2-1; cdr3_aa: CASRGAGGPNNEQFF
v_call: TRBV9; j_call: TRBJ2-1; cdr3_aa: CASSTLSSYNEQFF
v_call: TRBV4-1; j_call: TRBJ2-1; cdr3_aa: CASSQDIQSNEQFF
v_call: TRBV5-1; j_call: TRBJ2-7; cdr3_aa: CASSLVSSGIYEQYF
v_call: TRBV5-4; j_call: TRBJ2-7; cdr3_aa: CASSLTSSHEQYF